Included here is one TCR beta chain sequence, with context. Compared with germline, one end of the junction differs, possibly owing to a read error. The entry originates in a study of response to subunit inactivated influenza vaccine. TCRdb reanalysed the RT-PCR reads using MiXCR and keeps one entry per CDR3 protein. The sample shows some 850,000 distinct CDR3 sequences, less than 20% of them seen only once. The receptor was isolated from a man in his forties or fifties who received an inactivated influenza vaccine. Sequencing was performed on PBMCs from blood, taken 4 to 6 days after vaccination.

The CDR3, as DNA: TGTACCAGCAGCCAAGTGGGCGGGGGCTCCTACAATGAGCAGTTCTTC. This encodes CTSSQVGGGSYNEQFF. The chain uses TRBV4-2 and TRBJ2-1, with 7 bases fitting TRBD2. CDR1 is LGHNA, CDR2 YNFKEQ, per germline. The CDR3 totals 16 residues.